These T cell receptor beta chains were read from a single sample in a study of cytomegalovirus exposure and HLA in healthy donors. Measured with immunoSEQ multiplex PCR; TCRdb has only the in-frame clones, and not every one. The sample has about 160,000 clones, nearly 90% seen once. The sequenced sample consisted of PBMCs. These receptors originate from a woman under 30 in good health and CMV-seropositive. Both conserved end residues are part of each CDR3. D genes are given only for firm matches. Clone size is not always given. Where it is, it says once, few, many or a class for expanded clones.

d_call clone_size j_call v_call cdr3_aa cdr3_nt
TRBD2 once TRBJ2-4 TRBV5-1 CASSLAFASGVKNIQYF TGCGCCAGCAGCTTGGCCTTTGCTAGCGGAGTTAAAAACATTCAGTACTTC
- - TRBJ1-3 TRBV7-2 CASSPYRYSGNTIYF TGTGCCAGCAGCCCATACCGGTACTCTGGAAACACCATATATTTT
- - TRBJ2-3 TRBV18 CASSPPTWTTKTDTQYF TGTGCCAGCTCACCACCGACGTGGACAACGAAGACAGATACGCAGTATTTT
TRBD2 - TRBJ2-1 TRBV5-1 CASSSTSGNNEQFF TGCGCCAGCAGCTCGACTAGCGGGAACAATGAGCAGTTCTTC
- - TRBJ1-2 TRBV19 CASSITSSNYGYTF TGTGCCAGTAGTATAACAAGTTCTAACTATGGCTACACCTTC
- - TRBJ2-3 TRBV2 CASSEGLLWSADTQYF TGTGCCAGCAGTGAAGGACTCCTATGGAGTGCAGATACGCAGTATTTT
TRBD1 - TRBJ1-5 TRBV28 CASSPDRGAQPQHF TGTGCCAGCAGTCCGGACAGGGGTGCTCAGCCCCAGCATTTT
- - TRBJ2-4 TRBV2 CASSVTKNIQYF TGTGCCAGCAGTGTTACCAAAAACATTCAGTACTTC
- - TRBJ2-3 TRBV4-3 CASSLLRMDTQYF TGCGCCAGCAGCCTCCTCCGTATGGATACGCAGTATTTT
- - TRBJ2-1 TRBV5-4 CASSFGPSSYNEQFF TGTGCCAGCAGCTTTGGCCCCAGCTCCTACAATGAGCAGTTCTTC
- - TRBJ2-7 TRBV6-5 CASSRQVGEEQYF TGTGCCAGCAGTCGACAGGTGGGGGAAGAGCAGTACTTC
TRBD2 - TRBJ2-7 TRBV28 CASSLVGRLAGNYEQYF TGTGCCAGCAGTTTGGTGGGGAGACTAGCGGGGAACTACGAGCAGTACTTC
- - TRBJ2-1 TRBV4-3 CASSQDLGDYNEQFF TGCGCCAGCAGCCAAGATCTCGGGGATTACAATGAGCAGTTCTTC
TRBD2 - TRBJ2-3 TRBV27 CASRTSGTDTQYF TGTGCCAGCAGGACTAGCGGGACAGATACGCAGTATTTT
- few TRBJ1-1 TRBV5-1 CASSMTGNTEAFF TGCGCCAGCAGCATGACAGGGAACACTGAAGCTTTCTTT
- once TRBJ2-7 TRBV27 CASSLALRGEQYF TGTGCCAGCAGTCTGGCCCTCCGAGGCGAGCAGTACTTC
- - TRBJ1-2 TRBV6-1 CASSGGPPPGDYYGYTF TGTGCCAGCAGTGGCGGACCCCCCCCGGGGGATTACTATGGCTACACCTTC
TRBD2 - TRBJ2-7 TRBV6-5 CASSHTSGSSYEQYF TGTGCCAGCAGCCATACTAGCGGGAGCTCGTATGAGCAGTACTTC
TRBD1 - TRBJ1-2 TRBV27 CASSRQGRVSGYTF TGTGCCAGCAGTCGACAGGGAAGAGTTAGTGGCTACACCTTC
- - TRBJ2-7 TRBV11-3 CASSKEEDYEQYF TGTGCCAGCAGCAAAGAGGAGGACTACGAGCAGTACTTC
- - TRBJ2-2 TRBV6-1 CARIGGGELFF TGTGCCAGGATAGGGGGCGGGGAGCTGTTTTTT
- - TRBJ1-3 TRBV5-6 CASSLVGTHSGNTIYF TGTGCCAGCAGCTTGGTCGGGACACACTCTGGAAACACCATATATTTT
TRBD1 - TRBJ1-2 TRBV5-1 CASSPGQGYGYTF TGCGCCAGCAGCCCGGGACAGGGGTATGGCTACACCTTC
- - TRBJ1-5 TRBV7-2 CASSLAGALYQPQHF TGTGCCAGCAGCTTAGCCGGAGCCCTTTATCAGCCCCAGCATTTT
TRBD1 - TRBJ2-1 TRBV5-5 CASSLGQGWNEQFF TGTGCCAGCAGCTTGGGACAGGGGTGGAATGAGCAGTTCTTC
TRBD2 - TRBJ2-1 TRBV30 CAWSSSQGSGRAFYNEQFF TGTGCCTGGAGTTCATCCCAGGGTAGCGGGAGGGCCTTCTACAATGAGCAGTTCTTC
- - TRBJ1-1 TRBV5-1 CASSPDSGLNTEAFF TGCGCCAGCAGCCCGGATTCGGGTCTGAACACTGAAGCTTTCTTT
- - TRBJ2-7 TRBV4-3 CASSQSSGLSYEQYF TGCGCCAGCAGCCAAAGTTCGGGACTCTCCTACGAGCAGTACTTC
- - TRBJ2-2 TRBV4-1 CASSQPDTGELFF TGCGCCAGCAGCCAACCAGACACCGGGGAGCTGTTTTTT
TRBD1 - TRBJ2-1 TRBV6-6 CASSPNRQGLSNEQFF TGTGCCAGCAGCCCCAACAGACAGGGCCTTTCTAATGAGCAGTTCTTC
- few TRBJ1-4 TRBV30 CASIWEGKGEKLFF TGTGCCTCGATTTGGGAGGGGAAAGGAGAAAAACTGTTTTTT
- once TRBJ2-3 TRBV7-2 CASSLVGSDTQYF TGTGCCAGCAGCTTAGTTGGCTCAGATACGCAGTATTTT
- - TRBJ1-2 TRBV7-2 CASSFRSTDGYTF TGTGCCAGCAGCTTTAGGTCGACAGATGGCTACACCTTC
TRBD1 - TRBJ2-2 TRBV6-4 CASSDDGTGNTGELFF TGTGCCAGCAGTGACGATGGGACAGGGAACACCGGGGAGCTGTTTTTT
TRBD2 - TRBJ2-1 TRBV6-4 CASSPRLAGVWDEQFF TGTGCCAGCAGTCCTAGACTAGCGGGAGTGTGGGATGAGCAGTTCTTC
TRBD2 - TRBJ2-7 TRBV30 CAWIWAGGGEQYF TGTGCCTGGATTTGGGCGGGAGGGGGTGAGCAGTACTTC
TRBD2 once TRBJ2-3 TRBV19 CASTPRGLEQDTQYF TGTGCCAGTACCCCCAGGGGACTAGAACAGGATACGCAGTATTTT
- - TRBJ2-3 TRBV10-3 CAISGGPQADTQYF TGTGCCATCAGTGGTGGCCCCCAAGCAGATACGCAGTATTTT
TRBD1 - TRBJ1-1 TRBV28 CASGTGDWISEAFF TGTGCCAGCGGGACAGGGGATTGGATTTCTGAAGCTTTCTTT
- - TRBJ2-1 TRBV11-2 CASSLESSQQFF TGTGCCAGCAGCTTAGAGTCTAGCCAGCAGTTCTTC
- - TRBJ2-5 TRBV7-8 CASSSVAQWETQYF TGTGCCAGCAGCTCCGTGGCACAATGGGAGACCCAGTACTTC
- - TRBJ2-6 TRBV30 CALGLAGANVLTF TGTGCCTTGGGACTCGCTGGGGCCAACGTCCTGACTTTC
- - TRBJ1-5 TRBV7-8 CASSVGRQASNQPQHF TGTGCCAGCAGCGTGGGCAGACAGGCCAGCAATCAGCCCCAGCATTTT
- - TRBJ1-2 TRBV6-6 CASSYSGGNYGYTF TGTGCCAGCAGTTACTCCGGCGGCAACTATGGCTACACCTTC
- - TRBJ2-7 TRBV27 CASSLSAGEGEQYF TGTGCCAGCAGTTTATCGGCAGGGGAGGGCGAGCAGTACTTC
TRBD1 few TRBJ2-7 TRBV30 CAGDRGLVGEQYF TGTGCTGGGGACAGGGGGCTAGTAGGCGAGCAGTACTTC
- - TRBJ2-1 TRBV7-3 CASSPSQTSWGYNEQFF TGTGCCAGCAGCCCCTCTCAGACTAGTTGGGGTTACAATGAGCAGTTCTTC
TRBD1 - TRBJ1-2 TRBV29-1 CSGTGGSEGYTF TGCAGCGGTACAGGGGGCTCGGAAGGCTACACCTTC
TRBD1 - TRBJ2-2 TRBV10-1 CASSEAGGRSGELFF TGCGCCAGCAGTGAGGCAGGGGGCCGGTCAGGGGAGCTGTTTTTT
- once TRBJ1-2 TRBV6-5 CASRPGGSNYGYTF TGTGCCAGCAGGCCGGGGGGGAGTAACTATGGCTACACCTTC
- - TRBJ2-2 TRBV5-1 CASSLELAGGELFF TGCGCCAGCAGCTTGGAACTAGCAGGCGGGGAGCTGTTTTTT
- few TRBJ2-5 TRBV4-1 CASSQWRDSETQYF TGCGCCAGCAGCCAATGGCGGGATTCAGAGACCCAGTACTTC